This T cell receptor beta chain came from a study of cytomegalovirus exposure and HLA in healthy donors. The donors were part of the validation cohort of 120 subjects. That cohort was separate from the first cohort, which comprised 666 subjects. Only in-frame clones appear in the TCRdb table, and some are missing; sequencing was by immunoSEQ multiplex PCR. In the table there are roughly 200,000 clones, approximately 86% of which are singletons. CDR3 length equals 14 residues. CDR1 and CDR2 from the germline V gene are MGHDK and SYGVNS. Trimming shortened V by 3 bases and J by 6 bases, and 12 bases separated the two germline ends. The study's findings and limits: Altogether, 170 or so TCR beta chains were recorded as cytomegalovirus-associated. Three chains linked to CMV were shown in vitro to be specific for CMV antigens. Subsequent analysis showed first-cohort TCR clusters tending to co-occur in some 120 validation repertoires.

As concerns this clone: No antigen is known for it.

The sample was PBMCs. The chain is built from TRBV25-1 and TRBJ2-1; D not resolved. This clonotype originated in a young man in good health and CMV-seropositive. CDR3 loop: CASSEGSWGNEQFF. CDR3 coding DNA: TGTGCCAGCAGTGAGGGTAGTTGGGGCAATGAGCAGTTCTTC.